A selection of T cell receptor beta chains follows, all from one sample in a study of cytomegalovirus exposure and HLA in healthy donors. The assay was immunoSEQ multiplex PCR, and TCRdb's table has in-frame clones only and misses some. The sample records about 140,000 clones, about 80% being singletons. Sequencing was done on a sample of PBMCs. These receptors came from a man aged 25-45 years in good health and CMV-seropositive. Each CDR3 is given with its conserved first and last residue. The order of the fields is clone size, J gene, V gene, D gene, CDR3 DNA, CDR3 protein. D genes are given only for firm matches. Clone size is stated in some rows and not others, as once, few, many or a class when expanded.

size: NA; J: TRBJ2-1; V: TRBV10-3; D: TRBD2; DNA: TGTGCCATCAGTGGGACTAGCAACAATGAGCAGTTCTTC; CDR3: CAISGTSNNEQFF
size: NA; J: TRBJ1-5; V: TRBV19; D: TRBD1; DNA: TGTGCCAGTAGTATAAGGACAGGGTCGGTCGATCAGCCCCAGCATTTT; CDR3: CASSIRTGSVDQPQHF
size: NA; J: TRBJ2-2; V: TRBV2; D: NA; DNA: TGTGCCAGCAGTGAAGCGGGCTTTTCGAACACCGGGGAGCTGTTTTTT; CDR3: CASSEAGFSNTGELFF
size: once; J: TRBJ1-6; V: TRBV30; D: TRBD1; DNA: TGTGCCTGGAGGCAACAGGGGAATCGAAATTCACCCCTCCACTTT; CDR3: CAWRQQGNRNSPLHF
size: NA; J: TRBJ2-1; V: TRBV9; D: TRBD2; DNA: TGTGCCAGCAGCGTAGAGGGGGGGGGACTAGCGGAGGGCTCCTACAATGAGCAGTTCTTC; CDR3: CASSVEGGGLAEGSYNEQFF
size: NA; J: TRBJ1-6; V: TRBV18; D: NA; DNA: TGTGCCAGCTCACCTGCACAGAATTCACCCCTCCACTTT; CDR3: CASSPAQNSPLHF
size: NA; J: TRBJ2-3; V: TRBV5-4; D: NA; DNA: TGTGCCAGCAGCTTGACGGGGGGCCGGGGCACAGATACGCAGTATTTT; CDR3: CASSLTGGRGTDTQYF
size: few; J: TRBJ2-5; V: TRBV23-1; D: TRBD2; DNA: TGCGCCAGCAGTCAAACTAGCGGAGCCCCTGGGGAGACCCAGTACTTC; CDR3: CASSQTSGAPGETQYF
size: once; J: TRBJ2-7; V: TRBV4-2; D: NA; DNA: TGTGCCAGCAGCCACCCCTCGGGGATTAAGGAGCAGTACTTC; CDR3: CASSHPSGIKEQYF
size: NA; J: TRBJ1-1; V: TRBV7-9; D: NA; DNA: TGTTCCAGCAGCCCTAGTCCCACTGAAGCTTTCTTT; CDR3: CSSSPSPTEAFF
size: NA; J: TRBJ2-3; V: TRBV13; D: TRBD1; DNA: TGTGCCAGCAGCTTAGAGTCAGGGGGCATAGCAGATACGCAGTATTTT; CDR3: CASSLESGGIADTQYF
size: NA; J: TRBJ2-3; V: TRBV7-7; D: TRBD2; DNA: TGTGCTAGCAGCCCCTGGACTAGCGTGGCCACAGATACGCAGTATTTT; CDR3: CASSPWTSVATDTQYF
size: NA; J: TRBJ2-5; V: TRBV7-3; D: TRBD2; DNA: TGTGCCAGCAGCCCGACTAGCGGGGGGGCGCAGACCCAGTACTTC; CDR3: CASSPTSGGAQTQYF
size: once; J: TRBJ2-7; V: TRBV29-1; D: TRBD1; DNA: TGCAGCGTTGAAGTACAGGGGGCCAGCTACGAGCAGTACTTC; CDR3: CSVEVQGASYEQYF
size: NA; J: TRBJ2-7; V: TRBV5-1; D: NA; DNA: TGCGCCAGCGCTCAACAGGTGAGCTCCTACGAGCAGTACTTC; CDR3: CASAQQVSSYEQYF
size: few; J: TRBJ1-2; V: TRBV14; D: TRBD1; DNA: TGTGCCAGCAGCCGCGGGACAGTGTATGGCTACACCTTC; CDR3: CASSRGTVYGYTF
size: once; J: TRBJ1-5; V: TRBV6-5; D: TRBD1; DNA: TGTGCCAGCAGTGGAGAGACAGGGACGGCCCAGCATTTT; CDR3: CASSGETGTAQHF
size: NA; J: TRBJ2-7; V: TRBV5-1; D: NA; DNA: TGCGCCAGCAGCTTGCGGGGTACCGACGAGCAGTACTTC; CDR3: CASSLRGTDEQYF
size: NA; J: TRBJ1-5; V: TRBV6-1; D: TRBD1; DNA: TGTGCCAGCAGGGACAGGGGTCTGAGACAGCCCCAGCATTTT; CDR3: CASRDRGLRQPQHF
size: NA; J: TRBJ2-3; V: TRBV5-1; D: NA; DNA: TGCGCCAGCAGCTTGGCCAACGGGGACACAGATACGCAGTATTTT; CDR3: CASSLANGDTDTQYF
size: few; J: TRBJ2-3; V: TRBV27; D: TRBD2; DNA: TGTGCCAGCAGTAAAGCAGTAGAAGACTTGGATCTAGCGGAAATACGAGGGGATACGCAGTATTTT; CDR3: CASSKAVEDLDLAEIRGDTQYF
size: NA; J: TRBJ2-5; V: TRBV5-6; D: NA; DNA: TGTGCCAGCAGCCTGAACAGGGTAGGGGAGACCCAGTACTTC; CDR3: CASSLNRVGETQYF
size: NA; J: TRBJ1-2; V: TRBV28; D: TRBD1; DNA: TGTGCCAGCAGAACTCCGGCGACAGGGAAGTGGAGCGGCTACACCTTC; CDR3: CASRTPATGKWSGYTF
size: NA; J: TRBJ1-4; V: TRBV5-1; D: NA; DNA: TGCGCCAGCAGCTTGGGACACGAGGAAAAACTGTTTTTT; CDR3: CASSLGHEEKLFF
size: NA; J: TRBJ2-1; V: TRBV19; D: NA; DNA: TGTGCCAGTAGTAAACAGCGGACGATCCGTGGCGAGCAGTTCTTC; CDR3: CASSKQRTIRGEQFF
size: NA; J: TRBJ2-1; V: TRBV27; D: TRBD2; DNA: TGTGCCAGCAGTAGTCTAGCGGGGGGCGGGAATGAGCAGTTCTTC; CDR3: CASSSLAGGGNEQFF